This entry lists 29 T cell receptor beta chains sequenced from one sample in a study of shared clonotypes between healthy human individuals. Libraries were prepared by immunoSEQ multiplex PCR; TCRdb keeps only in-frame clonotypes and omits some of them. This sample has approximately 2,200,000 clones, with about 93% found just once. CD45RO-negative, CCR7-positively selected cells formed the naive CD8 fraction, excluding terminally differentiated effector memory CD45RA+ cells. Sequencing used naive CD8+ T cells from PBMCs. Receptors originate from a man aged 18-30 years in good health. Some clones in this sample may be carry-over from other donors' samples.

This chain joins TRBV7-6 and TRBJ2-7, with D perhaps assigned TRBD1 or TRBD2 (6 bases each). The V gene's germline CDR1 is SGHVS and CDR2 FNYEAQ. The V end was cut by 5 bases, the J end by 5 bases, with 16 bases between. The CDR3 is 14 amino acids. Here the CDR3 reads CASSPTGGGHEQYF. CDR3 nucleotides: TGTGCCAGCAGCCCCACCGGGGGCGGACACGAGCAGTACTTC.

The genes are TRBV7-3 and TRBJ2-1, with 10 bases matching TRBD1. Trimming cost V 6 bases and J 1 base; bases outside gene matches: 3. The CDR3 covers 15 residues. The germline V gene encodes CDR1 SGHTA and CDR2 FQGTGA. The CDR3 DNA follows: TGTGCCAGCAGGATGGGACAGGGGTCCTACAATGAGCAGTTCTTC. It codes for CASRMGQGSYNEQFF.

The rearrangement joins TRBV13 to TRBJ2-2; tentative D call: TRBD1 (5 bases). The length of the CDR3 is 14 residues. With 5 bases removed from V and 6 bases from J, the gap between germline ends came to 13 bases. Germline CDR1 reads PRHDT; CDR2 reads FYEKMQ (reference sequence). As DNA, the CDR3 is TGTGCCAGCAGCGCAAGGGGAAAGGCCGGGGAGCTGTTTTTT. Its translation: CASSARGKAGELFF.

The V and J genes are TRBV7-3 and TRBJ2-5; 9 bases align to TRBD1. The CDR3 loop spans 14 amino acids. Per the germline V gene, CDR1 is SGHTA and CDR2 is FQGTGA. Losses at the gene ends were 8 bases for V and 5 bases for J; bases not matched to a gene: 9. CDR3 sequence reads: CASGQGSTGETQYF. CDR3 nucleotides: TGTGCCAGCGGACAGGGGAGTACTGGGGAGACCCAGTACTTC.

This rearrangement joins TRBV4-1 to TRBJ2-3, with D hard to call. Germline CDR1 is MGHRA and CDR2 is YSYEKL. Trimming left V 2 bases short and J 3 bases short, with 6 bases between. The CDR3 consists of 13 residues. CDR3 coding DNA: TGCGCCAGCAGCCAACGGAGTACAGATACGCAGTATTTT. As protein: CASSQRSTDTQYF.

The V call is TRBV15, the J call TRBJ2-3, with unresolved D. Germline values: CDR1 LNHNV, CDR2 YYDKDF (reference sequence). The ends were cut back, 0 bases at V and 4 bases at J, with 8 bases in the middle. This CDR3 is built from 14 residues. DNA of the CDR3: TGTGCCACCAGCAGAGACCGGAATGCAGATACGCAGTATTTT. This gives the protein CATSRDRNADTQYF.

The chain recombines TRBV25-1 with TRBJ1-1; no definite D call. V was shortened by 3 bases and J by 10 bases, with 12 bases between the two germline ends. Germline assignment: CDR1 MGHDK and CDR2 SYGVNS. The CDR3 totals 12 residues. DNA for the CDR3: TGTGCCAGCAGTGACTGGGCGTACCGAGCTTTCTTT. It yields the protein CASSDWAYRAFF.

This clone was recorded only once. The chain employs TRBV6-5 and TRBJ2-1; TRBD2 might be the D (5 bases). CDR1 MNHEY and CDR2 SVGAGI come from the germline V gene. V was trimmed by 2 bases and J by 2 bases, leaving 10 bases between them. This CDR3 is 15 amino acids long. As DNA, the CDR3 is TGTGCCAGCAGTTACGAGGGAACGGCCTACAATGAGCAGTTCTTC. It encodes CASSYEGTAYNEQFF.

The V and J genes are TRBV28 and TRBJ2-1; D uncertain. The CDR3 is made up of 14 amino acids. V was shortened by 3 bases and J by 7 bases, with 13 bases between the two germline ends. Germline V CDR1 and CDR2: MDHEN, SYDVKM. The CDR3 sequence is CASSFVRLSNEQFF. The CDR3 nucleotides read TGTGCCAGCAGTTTCGTCCGTTTATCAAATGAGCAGTTCTTC.

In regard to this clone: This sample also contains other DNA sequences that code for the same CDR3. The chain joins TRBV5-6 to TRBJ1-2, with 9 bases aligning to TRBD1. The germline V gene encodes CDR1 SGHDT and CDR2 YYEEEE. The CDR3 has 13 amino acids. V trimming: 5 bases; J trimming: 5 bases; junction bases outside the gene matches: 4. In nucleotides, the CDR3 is TGTGCCAGCAGGGACAGGGGATATTATGGCTACACCTTC. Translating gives CASRDRGYYGYTF.

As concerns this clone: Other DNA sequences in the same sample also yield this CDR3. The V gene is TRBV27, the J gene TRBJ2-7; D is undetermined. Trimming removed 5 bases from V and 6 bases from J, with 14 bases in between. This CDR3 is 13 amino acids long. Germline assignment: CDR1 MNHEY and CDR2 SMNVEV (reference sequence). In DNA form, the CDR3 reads TGTGCCAGCAGTCTGACTTCCGGGTCCGAGCAGTACTTC. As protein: CASSLTSGSEQYF.

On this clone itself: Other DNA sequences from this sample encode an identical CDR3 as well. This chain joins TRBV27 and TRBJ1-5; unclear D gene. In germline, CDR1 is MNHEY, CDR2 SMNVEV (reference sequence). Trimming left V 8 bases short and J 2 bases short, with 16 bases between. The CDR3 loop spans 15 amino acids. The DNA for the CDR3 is TGTGCCAGCTCACTAGGAGGTTTTGGCAATCAGCCCCAGCATTTT. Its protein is CASSLGGFGNQPQHF.

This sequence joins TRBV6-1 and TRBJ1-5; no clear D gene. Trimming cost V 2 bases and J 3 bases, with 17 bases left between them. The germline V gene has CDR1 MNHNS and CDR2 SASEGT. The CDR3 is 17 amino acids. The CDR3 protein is CASSEWEGFLLNQPQHF. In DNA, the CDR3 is TGTGCCAGCAGTGAATGGGAAGGGTTTTTGCTCAATCAGCCCCAGCATTTT.

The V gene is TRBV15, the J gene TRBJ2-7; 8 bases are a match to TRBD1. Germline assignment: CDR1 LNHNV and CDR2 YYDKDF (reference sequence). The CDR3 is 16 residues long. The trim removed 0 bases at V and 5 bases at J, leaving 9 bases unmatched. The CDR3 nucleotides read TGTGCCACCAGCAGAGATTTGAGACAGGGGAGGCACGAGCAGTACTTC. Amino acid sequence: CATSRDLRQGRHEQYF.

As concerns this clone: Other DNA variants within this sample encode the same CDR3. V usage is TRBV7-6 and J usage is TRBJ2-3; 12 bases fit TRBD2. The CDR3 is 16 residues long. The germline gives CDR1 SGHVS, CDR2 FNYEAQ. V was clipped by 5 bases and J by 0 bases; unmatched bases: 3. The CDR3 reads CASSPGTSGSTDTQYF. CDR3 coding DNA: TGTGCCAGCAGCCCCGGGACTAGCGGGAGCACAGATACGCAGTATTTT.

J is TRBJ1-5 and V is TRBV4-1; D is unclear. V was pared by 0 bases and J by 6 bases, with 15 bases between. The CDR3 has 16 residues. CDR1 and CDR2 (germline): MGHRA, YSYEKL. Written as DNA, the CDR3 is TGCGCCAGCAGCCAAGAATTGACACTATGGGGTCAGCCCCAGCATTTT. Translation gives CASSQELTLWGQPQHF.

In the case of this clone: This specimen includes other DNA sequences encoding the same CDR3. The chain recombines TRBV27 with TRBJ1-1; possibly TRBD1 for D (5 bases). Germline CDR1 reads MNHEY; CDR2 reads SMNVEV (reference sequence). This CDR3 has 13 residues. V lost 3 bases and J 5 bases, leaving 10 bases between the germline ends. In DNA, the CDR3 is TGTGCCAGCAGTTTCGGGGCGAGGACTGAAGCTTTCTTT. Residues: CASSFGARTEAFF.

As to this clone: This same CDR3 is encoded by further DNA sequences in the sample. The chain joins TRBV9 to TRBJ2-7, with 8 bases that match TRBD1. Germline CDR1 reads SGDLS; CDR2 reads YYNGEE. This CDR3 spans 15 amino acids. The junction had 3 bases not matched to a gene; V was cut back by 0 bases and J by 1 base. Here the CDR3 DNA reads TGTGCCAGCAGCGTAGGTGACAGGGGTTCCTACGAGCAGTACTTC. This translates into CASSVGDRGSYEQYF. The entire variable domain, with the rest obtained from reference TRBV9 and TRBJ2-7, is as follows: DSGVTQTPKHLITATGQRVTLRCSPRSGDLSVYWYQQSLDQGLQFLIQYYNGEERAKGNILERFSAQQFPDLHSELNLSSLELGDSALYFCASSVGDRGSYEQYFGPGTRLTVT.

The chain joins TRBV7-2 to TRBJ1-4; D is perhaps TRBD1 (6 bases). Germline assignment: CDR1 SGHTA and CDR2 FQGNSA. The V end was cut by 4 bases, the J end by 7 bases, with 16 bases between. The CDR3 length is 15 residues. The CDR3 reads CASSSTGSSGEKLFF. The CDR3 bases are TGTGCCAGCAGCTCTACAGGGTCTTCAGGTGAAAAACTGTTTTTT.

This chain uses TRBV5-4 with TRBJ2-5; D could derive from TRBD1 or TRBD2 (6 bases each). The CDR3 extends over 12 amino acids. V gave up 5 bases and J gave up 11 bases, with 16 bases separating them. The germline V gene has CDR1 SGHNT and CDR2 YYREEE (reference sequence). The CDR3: CASSSEGERQYF. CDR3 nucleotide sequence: TGTGCCAGCAGTTCGGAGGGGGAGAGGCAGTACTTC.

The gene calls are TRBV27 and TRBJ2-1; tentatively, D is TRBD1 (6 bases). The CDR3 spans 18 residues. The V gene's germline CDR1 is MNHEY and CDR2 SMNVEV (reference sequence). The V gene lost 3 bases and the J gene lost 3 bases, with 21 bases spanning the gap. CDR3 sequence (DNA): TGTGCCAGCAGTTTTTCCCCCCCGGGGCAGGGGAGCTACAATGAGCAGTTCTTC. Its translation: CASSFSPPGQGSYNEQFF.

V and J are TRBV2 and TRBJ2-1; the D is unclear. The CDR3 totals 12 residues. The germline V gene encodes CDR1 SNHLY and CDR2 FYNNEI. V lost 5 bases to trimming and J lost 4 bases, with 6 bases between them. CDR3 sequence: CASSSIYNEQFF. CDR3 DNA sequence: TGTGCCAGCAGTTCCATATACAATGAGCAGTTCTTC.

The CDR3 region is CASKNLGHNTDTQYF. As DNA, the CDR3 is TGTGCCAGCAAAAACCTGGGACATAACACAGATACGCAGTATTTT. V gene TRBV2 combines with J gene TRBJ2-3; possible D gene TRBD1, 6 bases. The CDR3 contains 15 residues. CDR1 SNHLY and CDR2 FYNNEI come from the germline V gene. Trimming removed 7 bases at V and 2 bases at J, with 16 bases between.

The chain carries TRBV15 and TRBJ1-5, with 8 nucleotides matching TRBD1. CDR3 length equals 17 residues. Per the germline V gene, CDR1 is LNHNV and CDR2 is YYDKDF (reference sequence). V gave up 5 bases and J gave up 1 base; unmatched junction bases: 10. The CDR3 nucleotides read TGTGCCACCAGCCGCTCATTCCGGACAGGGAGCAATCAGCCCCAGCATTTT. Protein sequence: CATSRSFRTGSNQPQHF.

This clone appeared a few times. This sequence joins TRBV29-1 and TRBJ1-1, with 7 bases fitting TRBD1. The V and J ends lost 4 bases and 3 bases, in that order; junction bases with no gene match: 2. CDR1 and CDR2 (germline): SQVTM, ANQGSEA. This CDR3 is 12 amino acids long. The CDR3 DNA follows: TGCAGCGTTGTCGACAGGGACACTGAAGCTTTCTTT. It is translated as CSVVDRDTEAFF.

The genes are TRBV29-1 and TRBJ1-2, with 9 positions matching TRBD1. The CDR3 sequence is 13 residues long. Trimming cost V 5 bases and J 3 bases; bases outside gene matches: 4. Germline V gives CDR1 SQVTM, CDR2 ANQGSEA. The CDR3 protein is CSVTGGADYGYTF. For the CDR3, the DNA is TGCAGCGTTACAGGGGGCGCGGACTATGGCTACACCTTC.

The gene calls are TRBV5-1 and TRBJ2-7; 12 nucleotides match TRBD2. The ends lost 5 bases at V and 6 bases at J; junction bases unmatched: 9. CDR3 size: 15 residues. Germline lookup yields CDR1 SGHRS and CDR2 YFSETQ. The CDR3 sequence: CASSLTSGSPREQYF. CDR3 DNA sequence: TGCGCCAGCAGTTTGACTAGCGGGAGTCCTCGCGAGCAGTACTTC. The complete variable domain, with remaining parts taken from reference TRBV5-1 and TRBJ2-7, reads KAGVTQTPRYLIKTRGQQVTLSCSPISGHRSVSWYQQTPGQGLQFLFEYFSETQRNKGNFPGRFSGRQFSNSRSEMNVSTLELGDSALYLCASSLTSGSPREQYFGPGTRLTVT.

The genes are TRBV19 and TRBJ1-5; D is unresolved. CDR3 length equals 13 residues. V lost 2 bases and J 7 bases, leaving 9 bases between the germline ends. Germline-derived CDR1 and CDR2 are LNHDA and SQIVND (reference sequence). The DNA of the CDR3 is TGTGCCAGTAGTATAATCCCCGGACAGCCCCAGCATTTT. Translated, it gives CASSIIPGQPQHF.

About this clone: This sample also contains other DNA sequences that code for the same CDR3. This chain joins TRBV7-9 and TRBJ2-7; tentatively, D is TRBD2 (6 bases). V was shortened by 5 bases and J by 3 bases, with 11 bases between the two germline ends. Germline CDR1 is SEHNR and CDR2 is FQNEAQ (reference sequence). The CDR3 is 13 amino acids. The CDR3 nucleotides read TGTGCCAGCAGCCCCCGGGGGTACTACGAGCAGTACTTC. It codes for CASSPRGYYEQYF. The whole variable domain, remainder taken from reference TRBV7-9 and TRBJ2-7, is DTGVSQNPRHKITKRGQNVTFRCDPISEHNRLYWYRQTLGQGPEFLTYFQNEAQLEKSRLLSDRFSAERPKGSFSTLEIQRTEQGDSAMYLCASSPRGYYEQYFGPGTRLTVT.